Given below is one T cell receptor (beta chain) in context. This receptor's antigen is unknown. One base away there is no much larger clone; base qualities are not given. The cohort was made up of under 800 healthy bone marrow donors. At the time of sampling, all cohort members were nominally healthy, though unrecorded immune exposures were likely present. The donor tested CMV seropositive and was one of the 289 seropositive cohort members. A peripheral blood sample was provided by each donor, and peripheral blood mononuclear cells were used for TCR beta sequencing. The Qiagen DNeasy Blood Extraction Kit was used to extract genomic DNA from the blood cell samples. CDR3 length: 17 amino acids, cysteine to phenylalanine. Just the 51-base CDR3 DNA is kept, in frame starting at base 1. V is cut back by 6 bases and J by 5 bases, with 16 bases in the junction unmatched. The germline V gene (reference sequence) gives CDR1 as MNHEY and CDR2 as SMNVEV.

This entry belongs to a study of cytomegalovirus exposure and HLA in healthy donors (dated by TCRdb to 2015 to 2018). General notes on the study: An earlier analysis of fewer than 750 of the donors reported about 260 Gb of sequence data and 95 million to 130 million unique TCR beta sequences obtained from some 200 million T cells. Roughly 300 gigabases of sequencing data and approximately 84 million unique TCR sequences were included in an early release covering around 600 HLA-typed donors. Of the roughly 400 genotyped donors, 65% to 90% fell in the genetic ancestry cluster associated with self-reported Caucasian donors. The study was designed to test whether signatures of past pathogen exposure could be identified by cataloging public T cell receptors. The study profiled the T cell repertoires of 500 to 800 subjects by immunosequencing and related them to cytomegalovirus serostatus. A separate validation cohort of over 95 different subjects was used in addition to the roughly 670-subject first cohort. To predict cytomegalovirus infection status, the study brought together high-throughput TCR immunosequencing, statistical association of individual TCRs with disease status, and machine learning. In a later analysis, previously published TCR beta repertoires from some 640 donors were re-analyzed and high-resolution HLA genotyping was added so that TCR occurrence patterns could be studied. Rather than using new phenotypic data, the later analysis identified candidate immune exposures from TCR beta sequences and from how often those sequences occurred across donors. An earlier analysis of several hundred of the donors applied high-throughput TCR beta sequencing to assess whether each TCR beta V gene segment acted as functional or pseudogenic. Donor age, sex, ethnicity and CMV serostatus were compiled alongside the repertoire data. A later genetic analysis took genome-wide SNP genotypes for about 65% of the roughly 670 donors and used that subset as a discovery cohort. All discovery cohort repertoires had been generated on a single sequencing platform. HLA typing covered class I and class II loci at four-digit resolution. Typing coverage varied by locus: roughly 620-640 donors for A, B, C, DRB1 and DQB1; roughly 500 for DQA1; nearly 610 for DPA1; 400 to 480 for DPB1. Several DR-DQ haplotypes were treated as single units for association and clustering because of strong linkage in the cohort. Among 398 genotyped donors of the cohort, an average of roughly 240,000 unique TCR beta nucleotide sequences were sequenced per donor, roughly 20% of them non-productive. Broad study findings and their caveats: For the cohort, immune exposure information was limited to CMV serostatus. The 87-base-pair reads could not distinguish some IMGT-functional V segments, including TRBV6-2 and TRBV6-3, so those segments were excluded. The study listed around 160 TCR beta chains as associated with cytomegalovirus. In a later analysis, HLA-associated TCR beta chains showed more clonal expansion and lower generation probabilities than non-associated chains that were equally common. Because counts were too low, some 17 rarely observed V segments, including chromosome 9 orphons, were excluded from the earlier analysis of 587 of the donors. A few of the identified cytomegalovirus-associated TCR beta chains were confirmed in vitro to be specific for cytomegalovirus antigens. The authors suggested that the approach could potentially be generalized to other disease states and immunological phenotypes. The presence/absence analyses assumed that sequencing depth was roughly uniform across donors, and that assumption may not be true. A further reported finding was that TCR beta sequences accurately predicted the HLA-A and HLA-B alleles for most subjects in the first cohort. In a later analysis, the rate of TCR association differed among HLA loci, with DRB1 alleles having the most associated TCRs and HLA-C alleles having the fewest. An earlier analysis of around 540 of the donors showed that most TCR beta V segments appeared in productive rearrangements either about 90% or about 30% of the time, which broadly matched IMGT annotations. Linkage disequilibrium might explain the correlated functional status among segregating V segments, but an unknown experimental factor could not be ruled out. In a later genetic analysis, fewer N-insertions in productive TCRs were reported among donors in an Asian-associated ancestry cluster than the 666-donor mean. In a later analysis, most CMV-associated TCR beta chains were found to appear HLA-restricted, with HLA associations seemingly driven largely by CMV exposure. Assigning TCR associations to individual alleles was difficult when HLA alleles, especially DR and DQ, strongly co-occurred. V-gene and J-gene trimming of TCR beta chains was associated with a missense DCLRE1C variant in a later genetic analysis, and the association was replicated in an independent cohort. According to a later analysis, parvovirus B19, influenza, CMV and Epstein-Barr virus appeared linked to several top co-occurrence clusters. HLA typing was unavailable for some donors at each locus, so association tests used only the typed subset. In a later analysis, more than 15,000 TCR beta sequences were associated with specific HLA alleles at a false discovery rate of 0.05. Only TCR beta chains were sequenced in this cohort, and the absence of alpha or paired-chain data limited detectable features. Most TCR sequences were seen in very few donors, while some public TCRs were found in many individuals. A cluster of highly shared sequence variants was judged likely to be a technical artifact of the sequencing pipeline. The classifier was reported to diagnose cytomegalovirus status with high specificity and sensitivity in both the original and validation cohorts.

The method was the immunoSEQ multiplex PCR assay. For the multiplex PCR, a mixture combining 60 forward primers for TCR Vbeta segments and 13 reverse primers for TCR Jbeta segments was used. The CDR3 region of rearranged TCR beta genes was amplified from genomic DNA with a multiplex PCR assay. Amplified TCR beta libraries were sequenced as 87-base-pair reads on the Illumina HiSeq System. For the original study's pipeline: A later analysis tallied some 79 million unique TCR beta chains across the 550 to 850 repertoires, and about 10 million of those chains were shared by two or more donors. A nearest-neighbor algorithm error-corrected the raw reads and collapsed the reads into unique sequences, merging closely related sequences to remove PCR and sequencing errors. V, D and J gene segments were assigned by aligning CDR3 sequences to IMGT reference sequences. For a sequence to be retained, at least a six-nucleotide match to both a V gene segment and a J gene segment was required. Rearrangements were classified as productive when the CDR3 lacked stop codons and remained in frame with V and J, and all other rearrangements were classified as non-productive. Following IMGT convention, CDR3 was defined as the stretch from the second conserved V-encoded cysteine to the conserved J-encoded phenylalanine. In an earlier analysis of around 600 of the donors, sequences lacking an unambiguous match to a single V gene segment were excluded. An earlier analysis of almost 600 of the donors classified V segments as functional when productive rearrangements were above 56.7% and as segregating when the standard deviation between donors was above 5%. A statistical classification framework was built to diagnose cytomegalovirus status from the catalog of TCR beta chain sequences. In a later analysis, V and J genes were assigned by comparing TCR nucleotide sequences against IMGT/GENE-DB human TR gene sequences. A later analysis assigned CDR3 sequences and most-parsimonious VDJ recombination scenarios with the TCRdist pipeline. In a later analysis, each TCR beta chain was defined by its CDR3 amino acid sequence together with its V-gene family, and reads without a unique V-gene family were excluded. A later analysis removed 450 to 600 highly shared, low-generation-probability nucleotide sequences to deal with suspected cross-contamination and a sequencing artifact. In a later analysis, a clonal expansion index for each public chain was calculated from normalized within-repertoire ranks of inferred template counts. A later analysis computed generation probabilities with a VDJ recombination model fitted to out-of-frame rearrangements, and checked the results against IGoR. In a later analysis, hypergeometric tests were used to score TCR-TCR, TCR-HLA and TCR-CMV co-occurrence, with a repertoire-size bias correction applied to TCR pairs. In a later analysis, false discovery rates were estimated by permuting HLA or CMV assignments 20 times. In a later analysis, co-occurring TCRs were grouped using DBSCAN, and TCRdist sequence similarity was added for clustering within HLA-allele-positive subsets. Repertoires with fewer than 30,000 or more than 120,000 public chains were left out of co-occurrence clustering, as were five repertoires with anomalous nucleotide sharing. The table comes from immuneACCESS by way of TCRdb, which keeps in-frame sequences with V and J called. Part of the clones is missing from these tables; in studies checked, under half for an unresolved V gene and the rest for unknown reasons. Clone size and the V and J calls come from that table; the DNA yielded D and trimming. Across this sample there are about 89,000 clones, with around four fifths seen only once. The top ten hold 3.7% of the sample.

The TCR was taken from a female donor in good health and CMV-seropositive. Recombination connected TRBV27 to TRBJ1-1; TRBD1 fits 9 bases in the junction. Sequencing was done on a sample of PBMCs. The CDR3: CASRGPGTGWGNTEAFF. The nucleotides are TGTGCCAGCAGGGGACCCGGGACAGGGTGGGGGAATACTGAAGCTTTCTTT.